The entry below gives a single TCR beta chain sequence along with its context. Antigen unknown. The data are from a study of T-cell reconstitution after alpha-beta-depleted transplantation in children. Germline CDR1 and CDR2: SEHNR and FQNEAQ (reference sequence). V gave up 3 bases and J gave up 4 bases; unmatched junction bases: 11. CDR3 length: 17 residues. Overall study findings and caveats: Surviving recipient T cells and intrathymic progenitors accounted for some patients' high TCRbeta diversity at day 60. Counts and diversity of T cells one year after transplant came mostly from newly produced T cells. Alpha-beta T cells present about two months after transplant were reported to originate from several hundred expanded graft clones.

Unique molecular identifiers tagged the TCRbeta library. TCRdb re-analysed the PCR reads in MiXCR, keeping a single row per CDR3 protein. The sample carries 900,000 or so distinct CDR3 sequences, around 15% recorded once. The clonotype comes from a male patient younger than 18 who had a stem cell transplant for acute lymphoblastic leukemia, so the T cells may come from the graft donor. This material consisted of PBMCs, mostly from graft donor cells, taken 360 days after TCRalphabeta/CD19-depleted stem cell transplant. This chain joins TRBV7-9 and TRBJ1-2; TRBD1 matches 10 bases. The CDR3 sequence is CASSLGNRTGGTYGYTF. The CDR3 nucleotides are TGTGCCAGCAGCTTGGGAAACCGGACAGGGGGGACCTATGGCTACACCTTC.